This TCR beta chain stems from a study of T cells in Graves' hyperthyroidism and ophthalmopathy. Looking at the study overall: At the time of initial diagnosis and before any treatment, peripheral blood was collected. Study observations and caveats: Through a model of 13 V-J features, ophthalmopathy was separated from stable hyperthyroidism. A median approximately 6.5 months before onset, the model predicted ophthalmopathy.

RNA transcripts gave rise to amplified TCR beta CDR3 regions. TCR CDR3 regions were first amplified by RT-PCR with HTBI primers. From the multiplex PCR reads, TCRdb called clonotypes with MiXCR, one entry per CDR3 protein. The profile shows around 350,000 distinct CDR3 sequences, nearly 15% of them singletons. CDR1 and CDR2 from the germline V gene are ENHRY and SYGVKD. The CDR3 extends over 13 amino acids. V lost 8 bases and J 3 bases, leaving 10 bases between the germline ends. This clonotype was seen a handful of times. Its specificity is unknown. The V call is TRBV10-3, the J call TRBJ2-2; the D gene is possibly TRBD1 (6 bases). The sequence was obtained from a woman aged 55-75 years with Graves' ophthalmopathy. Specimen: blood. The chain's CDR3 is CAIQGRDTGELFF. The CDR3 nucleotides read TGTGCCATCCAGGGGCGGGACACCGGGGAGCTGTTTTTT.